This T cell receptor (beta chain) stems from a study of blood T cells in healthy people across ages (dated by TCRdb to between 2014 and 2016). With respect to the entire study: Template switching captured roughly one uniquely barcoded TCR beta cDNA molecule per two T cells in model experiments. To track age-related changes in TCR beta repertoire diversity, the study relied on deep sequencing normalized with unique cDNA molecular identifiers. To avoid experimental bias, donors of different ages were spread randomly across the sequencing lanes. The donors were divided into four age groups: young (average around 16 years), middle-aged (approximately 41), aged (about 60) and long-lived (about 79). Two additional independent replicas of 1 million unique cDNA reads from the same blood draw were analyzed for two donors (one aged 18 to 30 and one aged 80 or older). What the work shows at the level of the full study, not this receptor alone: The long-lived group showed more naive CD4+ T cells, fewer expanded clones and increased TCR diversity than the aged group, suggesting age selection. Because profiling used bulk unsorted PBMCs, naive and antigen-experienced compartments could not be compared conclusively. The percentage of naive T cells measured by flow cytometry correlated strongly with observed TCR beta diversity. Because donor CMV infection status was unknown, age-related changes in expanded clonotypes were potentially confounded. As age increased, observed TCR beta diversity per million T cells dropped in a roughly linear way, and a significant reduction was already evident by age roughly 40. Estimates of total diversity based on one million sequenced T cells were regarded as lower bounds and as underestimates.

Library method: 5' RACE. Sequencing took place on an Illumina HiSeq 2500. A second roughly 6 to 12 cycle PCR used a sample-barcoded 5' primer and a J-beta primer mix. A template-switch 5' adaptor carrying 12 random nucleotides introduced a unique molecular identifier onto each TCR beta cDNA molecule. At least 3 million CDR3-containing paired-end reads were obtained from each sample. First-strand cDNA was synthesized from all RNA with the Mint cDNA synthesis kit, primed by a TRBC-specific oligonucleotide. After uracil-DNA glycosylase treatment, a first 18-cycle PCR used universal primers M1SS and BC2_uni_R on all cDNA. In the source study's methods: For normalization, 1 million high-quality reads were randomly selected from each sample, with every read carrying a distinct molecular identifier. Instead of being binned into consensus sequences, reads that shared molecular identifiers were thrown out. CDR3 identification, clonotype clustering and error correction used MiTCR with a Q25 quality threshold and the strictest error-elimination algorithm. A nonparametric unseen species model with Euler transformation was used to estimate lower-bound total TCR beta diversity. TCRdb redid the processing of the public reads, applying fastp at Q25 and MiXCR, and retained in-frame beta chains. Records with the same CDR3 protein are collapsed into one entry carrying the most frequent genes and DNA. The V and J calls were determined by TCRdb, not by the authors. Counted in this sample were fewer than 1.5 million distinct CDR3 sequences; approximately 38% of them appeared once. The ten biggest clones cover roughly 7.7% of the sample.

The approximately 40 donors, aged about 6 to 95 years, were systemically healthy Caucasian individuals from Russia. About 10 milliliters of peripheral blood were collected from each donor into EDTA-treated Vacutainer tubes. Ficoll-Paque density-gradient centrifugation was used to isolate PBMCs, with at least 6.5 million per sample. Trizol reagent was used to extract total RNA from the PBMCs, yielding at least 6 micrograms per sample. The percentages of naive CD45RAhigh/CD27high T cells were determined by flow cytometry on a PBMC aliquot from every donor. On this clonotype itself: Its antigen is still unknown. No qualities accompany the bases; no much larger clone lies one base away.

V is clipped by 7 bases and J by 7 bases, and the sequence between their germline boundaries is 11 bases long. Reading the germline V gene gives CDR1 SGHAT and CDR2 FQNNGV. Counted from cysteine to phenylalanine, this CDR3 has 11 amino acids. Only the CDR3 part of the read is kept: 33 bases, read in frame from the first base. The sample was blood. This chain joins TRBV11-2 to TRBJ2-7; the D gene remains uncertain. The TCR sequence derives from a woman aged 18-30 years in good health. CDR3 region: CASTQEDEQYF. The DNA sequence follows: TGTGCCAGCACACAAGAGGATGAGCAGTACTTC. Here the CDR3 is joined to the reference TRBV11-2 and TRBJ2-7 genes, and the full variable domain is: EAGVAQSPRYKIIEKRQSVAFWCNPISGHATLYWYQQILGQGPKLLIQFQNNGVVDDSQLPKDRFSAERLKGVDSTLKIQPAKLEDSAVYLCASTQEDEQYFGPGTRLTVT.